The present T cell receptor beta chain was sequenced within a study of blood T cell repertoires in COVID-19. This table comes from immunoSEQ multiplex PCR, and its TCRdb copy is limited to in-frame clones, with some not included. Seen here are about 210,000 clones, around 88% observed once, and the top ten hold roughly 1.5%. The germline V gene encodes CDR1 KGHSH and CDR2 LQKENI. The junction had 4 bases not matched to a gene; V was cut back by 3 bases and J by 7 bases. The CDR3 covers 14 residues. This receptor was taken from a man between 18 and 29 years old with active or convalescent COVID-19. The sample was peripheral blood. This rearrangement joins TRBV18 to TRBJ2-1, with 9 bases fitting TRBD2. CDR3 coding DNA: TGTGCCAGCTCACCTAGCGGGAGCCGTAATGAGCAGTTCTTC. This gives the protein CASSPSGSRNEQFF.